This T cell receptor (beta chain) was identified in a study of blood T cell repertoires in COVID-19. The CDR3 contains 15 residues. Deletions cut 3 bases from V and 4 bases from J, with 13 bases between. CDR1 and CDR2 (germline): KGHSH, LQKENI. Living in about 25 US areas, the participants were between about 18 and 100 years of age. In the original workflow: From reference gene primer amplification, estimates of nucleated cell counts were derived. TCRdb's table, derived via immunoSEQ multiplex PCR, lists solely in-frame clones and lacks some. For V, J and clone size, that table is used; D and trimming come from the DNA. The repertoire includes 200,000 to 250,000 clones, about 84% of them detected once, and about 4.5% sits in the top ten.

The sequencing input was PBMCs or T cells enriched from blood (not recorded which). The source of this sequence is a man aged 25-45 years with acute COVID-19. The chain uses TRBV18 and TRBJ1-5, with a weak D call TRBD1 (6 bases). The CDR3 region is CASSPSGTPNQPQHF. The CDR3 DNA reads TGTGCCAGCTCACCGTCCGGGACACCAAATCAGCCCCAGCATTTT.